This T cell receptor beta chain originates from a study of T cell repertoires in cytomegalovirus infection. Study-level background: Indicated by public TCR beta signatures were CMV infection and matching HLA type.

CDR1 is SGHTA and CDR2 is FQGNSA in the germline V gene. The CDR3 is made up of 13 amino acids. TCRdb ran MiXCR on the reads and lists one entry per CDR3 protein. The sample includes around 260,000 distinct CDR3 sequences, about 26% of them seen just once. Overall study results and limits: Frequencies of public TCR beta families were cumulated, and this identified carriers of CMV plus the relevant HLA. Across the ex vivo response, the dominant clonotypes were HLA-C-restricted CMV-specific TCR beta clonotypes.

For this clonotype: The target antigen is unknown. A single base separates this from a much larger clone, so it may be a read error.

The specimen was PBMCs. The sequence derives from a human donor in good health (CMV status not recorded). Some clones in this sample may be carry-over from other donors' samples. The rearrangement joins TRBV7-2 to TRBJ2-5; D is unclear. The CDR3 DNA is TGTCCCAGCAGCTTAGTAGGGCGGGAGACCCAGTACTTC. Protein sequence: CPSSLVGRETQYF.